Following are 8 T cell receptor beta chains from one sample sequenced in a study of HIV-infected patients and healthy controls. About 540 ng RNA was reverse transcribed with alpha and beta constant-region primers. Each of the alpha and beta chains got its own library through chain-specific third strand synthesis with indices. TCRdb used MiXCR to reprocess the 5' RACE reads, holding one entry per CDR3 protein. The sample holds more than 15,000 distinct CDR3 sequences, just under 9.5% seen once. No cell fractionation was done, so the repertoire covers all unsorted peripheral blood T cells. Sequenced: blood. Every receptor here comes from an adult in good health.

The CDR3 sequence: CASSYLVRVNEQFF. As DNA, the CDR3 is TGTGCCAGCAGTTACCTGGTGAGGGTCAATGAGCAGTTCTTC. J is TRBJ2-1 and V is TRBV6-5; D is perhaps TRBD2 (5 bases). Between the trimmed V and J ends, which lost 2 bases and 6 bases, there was a span of 11 bases. The CDR3 has 14 residues. Germline V gene lookup returns CDR1 MNHEY and CDR2 SVGAGI.

This clonotype is medium-sized. V usage is TRBV6-1 and J usage is TRBJ1-1, with D unresolved. The CDR3 length is 14 residues. The V end lost 7 bases, the J end lost 0 bases, and 12 bases lay between the germline ends. From germline, CDR1 is MNHNS and CDR2 SASEGT. The CDR3: CASTRDGMNTEAFF. In DNA form, the CDR3 reads TGTGCCAGCACCCGTGACGGGATGAACACTGAAGCTTTCTTT.

This clonotype has a count of ten or more. V usage is TRBV10-3 and J usage is TRBJ2-5, with TRBD1 as a possible D gene (6 bases). V lost 6 bases, J lost 2 bases, and 13 bases lay in between. The CDR3 length is 14 residues. Looked up from germline, CDR1 is ENHRY and CDR2 is SYGVKD. The CDR3 DNA follows: TGTGCCATCAGCAAGGACAGCCTTCAAGAGACCCAGTACTTC. Amino acid sequence: CAISKDSLQETQYF.

By sample share, this clonotype is medium-sized. The chain couples TRBV6-2 or TRBV6-3 to TRBJ2-7, with D possibly TRBD2 on 6 matching bases. The CDR3 extends over 13 amino acids. V was pared by 6 bases and J by 6 bases, with 15 bases between. The V gene's germline CDR1 is MNHEY and CDR2 SVGEGT. The CDR3 coding sequence is TGTGCCAGCAGACTAGCCGGTGGACGCGAGCAGTACGTC. Translating gives CASRLAGGREQYV.

By share, this clonotype counts as medium-sized. J is TRBJ2-1 and V is TRBV14; D is ambiguous. CDR3 length: 14 residues. Trimming shortened V by 4 bases and J by 11 bases, and 18 bases separated the two germline ends. The V gene's germline CDR1 is SGHDN and CDR2 FVKESK. CDR3 protein: CASSPPSWRNQQFF. Written as DNA, the CDR3 is TGTGCCAGCAGCCCTCCTTCATGGCGAAATCAGCAGTTCTTC.

V gene TRBV19 combines with J gene TRBJ2-5; possible D gene TRBD1, 6 bases. The CDR3 has 15 amino acids. CDR1 and CDR2 (germline): LNHDA, SQIVND (reference sequence). Trimming left V 0 bases short and J 2 bases short, with 10 bases between. CDR3 in DNA: TGTGCCAGTAGTATAGATGGGACAAAGCAAGAGACCCAGTACTTC. Translated: CASSIDGTKQETQYF. The whole variable domain, filled in from reference TRBV19 and TRBJ2-5, reads DGGITQSPKYLFRKEGQNVTLSCEQNLNHDAMYWYRQDPGQGLRLIYYSQIVNDFQKGDIAEGYSVSREKKESFPLTVTSAQKNPTAFYLCASSIDGTKQETQYFGPGTRLLVL.

This clonotype occurred a few times. The chain joins TRBV29-1 to TRBJ2-3; the D gene is possibly TRBD2 (5 bases). Trimming removed 4 bases at V and 2 bases at J, with 13 bases between. In germline, CDR1 is SQVTM, CDR2 ANQGSEA. The CDR3 contains 14 residues. DNA of the CDR3: TGCAGCGTTGTCAGCGGATCAACCACAGATACGCAGTATTTT. Protein sequence: CSVVSGSTTDTQYF.

Many counts were recorded for this clonotype. The chain recombines TRBV4-1 with TRBJ2-3; 10 bases align to TRBD2. This CDR3 is 16 amino acids long. V shed 1 base, J shed 2 bases, and the junction held 3 bases outside the gene matches. Germline V gene lookup returns CDR1 MGHRA and CDR2 YSYEKL. The CDR3 protein is CASSQGTSGTTDTQYF. The CDR3 DNA is TGCGCCAGCAGCCAAGGGACTAGCGGTACCACAGATACGCAGTATTTT.